The 2 T cell receptor beta chains below all came from one sample that was sequenced in a study of cytomegalovirus exposure and HLA in healthy donors. The PCR contained 60 Vbeta and 13 Jbeta primers. Sequenced by immunoSEQ multiplex PCR; TCRdb stores in-frame clones only, minus some. The table shows roughly 150,000 clones, with around 70% occurring only once. What was sequenced was PBMCs. These receptors came from a man aged 18 to 29 in good health and CMV-seropositive.

V and J are TRBV28 and TRBJ1-1; possible D gene TRBD1, 5 bases. The CDR3 has 16 residues. Germline loops: CDR1 MDHEN, CDR2 SYDVKM. V was pared by 3 bases and J by 5 bases, with 19 bases between. The chain's CDR3 is CASSLGGGSGLTEAFF. The CDR3 DNA reads TGTGCCAGCAGTTTGGGGGGAGGTTCTGGGTTGACTGAAGCTTTCTTT.

The CDR3 coding sequence is TGTGCCAGCAGTGCTGAGCCTTATGCGGGAGGCTACAATGAGCAGTTCTTC. Translation gives CASSAEPYAGGYNEQFF. The V gene is TRBV25-1, the J gene TRBJ2-1, with TRBD2 matching over 8 bases. The CDR3 extends over 17 amino acids. The germline V gene has CDR1 MGHDK and CDR2 SYGVNS. V shed 4 bases and J 3 bases; nucleotides not matched to a gene: 11. The entire variable domain, with the rest obtained from reference TRBV25-1 and TRBJ2-1, is as follows: EADIYQTPRYLVIGTGKKITLECSQTMGHDKMYWYQQDPGMELHLIHYSYGVNSTEKGDLSSESTVSRIRTEHFPLTLESARPSHTSQYLCASSAEPYAGGYNEQFFGPGTRLTVL.